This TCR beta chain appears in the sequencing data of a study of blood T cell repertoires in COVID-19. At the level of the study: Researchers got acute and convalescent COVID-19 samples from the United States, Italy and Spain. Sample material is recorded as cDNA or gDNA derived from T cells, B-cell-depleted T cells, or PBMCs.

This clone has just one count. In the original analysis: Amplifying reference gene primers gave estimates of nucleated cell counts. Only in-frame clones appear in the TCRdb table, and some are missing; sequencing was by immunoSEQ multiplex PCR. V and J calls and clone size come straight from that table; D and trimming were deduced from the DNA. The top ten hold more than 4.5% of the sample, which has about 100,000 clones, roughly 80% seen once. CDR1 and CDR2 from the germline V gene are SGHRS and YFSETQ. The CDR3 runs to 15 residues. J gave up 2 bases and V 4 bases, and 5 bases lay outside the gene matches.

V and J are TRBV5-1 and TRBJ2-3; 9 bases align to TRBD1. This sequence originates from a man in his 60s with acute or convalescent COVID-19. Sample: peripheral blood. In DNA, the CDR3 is TGCGCCAGCAGCATTGGGACAGGGTCCACAGATACGCAGTATTTT. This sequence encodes CASSIGTGSTDTQYF.